The sequence of this TCR beta chain was determined in a study of blood T cell repertoires in COVID-19. The CDR3 covers 13 residues. The germline gives CDR1 LGHNA, CDR2 YNFKEQ. V trimming: 1 base; J trimming: 7 bases; junction bases outside the gene matches: 3. Profiling relied on immunoSEQ multiplex PCR, and the TCRdb table lists in-frame clones only, not all of them. The sample comprises around 30,000 clones, roughly nine tenths of which are singletons, and roughly 5.7% rests with the top ten. A few counts support this clone. The rearrangement links TRBV4-2 to TRBJ1-2; 7 nucleotides line up with TRBD1. The sample was peripheral blood. This TCR was sampled from a human donor in a cohort sampled during active COVID-19. CDR3 sequence reads: CASSQAGGGGYTF. DNA of the CDR3: TGTGCCAGCAGCCAAGCAGGGGGTGGTGGCTACACCTTC.